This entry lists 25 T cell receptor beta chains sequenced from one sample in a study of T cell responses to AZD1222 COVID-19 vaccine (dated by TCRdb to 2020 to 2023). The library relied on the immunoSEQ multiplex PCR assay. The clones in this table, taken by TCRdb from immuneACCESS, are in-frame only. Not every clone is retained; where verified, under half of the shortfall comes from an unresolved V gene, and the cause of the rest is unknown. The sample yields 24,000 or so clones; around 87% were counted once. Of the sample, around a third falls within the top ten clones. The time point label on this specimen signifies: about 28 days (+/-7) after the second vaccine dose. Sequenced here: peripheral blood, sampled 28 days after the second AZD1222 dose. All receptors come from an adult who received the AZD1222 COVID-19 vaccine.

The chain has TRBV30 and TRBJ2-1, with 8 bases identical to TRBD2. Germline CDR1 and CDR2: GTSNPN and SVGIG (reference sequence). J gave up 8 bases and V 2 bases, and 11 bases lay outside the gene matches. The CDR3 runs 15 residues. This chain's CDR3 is CAWSITAGGQDEQFF. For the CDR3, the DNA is TGTGCCTGGAGTATAACCGCGGGAGGTCAGGATGAGCAGTTCTTC.

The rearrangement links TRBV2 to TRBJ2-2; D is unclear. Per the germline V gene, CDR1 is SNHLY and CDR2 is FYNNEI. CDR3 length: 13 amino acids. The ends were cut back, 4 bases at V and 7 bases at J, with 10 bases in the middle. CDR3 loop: CASSGGPVGELFF. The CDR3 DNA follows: TGTGCCAGCAGTGGTGGACCTGTCGGGGAGCTGTTTTTT.

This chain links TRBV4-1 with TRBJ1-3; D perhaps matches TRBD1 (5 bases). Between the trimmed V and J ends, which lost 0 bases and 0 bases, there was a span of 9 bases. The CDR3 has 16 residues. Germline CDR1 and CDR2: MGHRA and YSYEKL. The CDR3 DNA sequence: TGCGCCAGCAGCCAAGATTTGGGGACCTCTGGAAACACCATATATTTT. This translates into CASSQDLGTSGNTIYF.

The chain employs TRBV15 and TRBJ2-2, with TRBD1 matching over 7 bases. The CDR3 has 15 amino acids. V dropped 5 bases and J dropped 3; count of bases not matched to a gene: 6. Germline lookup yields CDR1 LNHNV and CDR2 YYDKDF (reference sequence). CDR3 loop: CATSRQGLDTGELFF. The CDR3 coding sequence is TGTGCCACCAGCCGACAGGGCTTGGACACCGGGGAGCTGTTTTTT.

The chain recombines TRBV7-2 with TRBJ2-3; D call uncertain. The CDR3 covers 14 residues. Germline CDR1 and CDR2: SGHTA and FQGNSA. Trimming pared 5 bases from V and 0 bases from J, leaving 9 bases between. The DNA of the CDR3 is TGTGCCAGCAGCCAGTTGGAGAGCACAGATACGCAGTATTTT. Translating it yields CASSQLESTDTQYF.

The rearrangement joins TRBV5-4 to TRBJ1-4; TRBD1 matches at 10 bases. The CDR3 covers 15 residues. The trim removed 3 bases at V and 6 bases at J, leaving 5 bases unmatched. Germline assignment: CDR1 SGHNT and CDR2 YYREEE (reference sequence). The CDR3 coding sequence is TGTGCCAGCAGCTCCCGGGACAGGGGCTATGAAAAACTGTTTTTT. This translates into CASSSRDRGYEKLFF.

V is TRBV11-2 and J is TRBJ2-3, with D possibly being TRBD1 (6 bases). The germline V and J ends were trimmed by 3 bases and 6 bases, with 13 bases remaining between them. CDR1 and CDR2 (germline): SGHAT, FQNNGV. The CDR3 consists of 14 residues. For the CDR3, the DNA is TGTGCCAGCAGCTTGGTGGGGGCGGCGGATACGCAGTATTTT. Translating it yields CASSLVGAADTQYF.

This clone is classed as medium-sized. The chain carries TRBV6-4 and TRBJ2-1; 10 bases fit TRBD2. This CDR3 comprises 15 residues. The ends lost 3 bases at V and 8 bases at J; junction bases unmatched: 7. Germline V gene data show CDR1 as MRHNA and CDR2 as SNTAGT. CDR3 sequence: CASSELAGAKDEQFF. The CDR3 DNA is TGTGCCAGCAGTGAGCTAGCGGGAGCAAAGGATGAGCAGTTCTTC.

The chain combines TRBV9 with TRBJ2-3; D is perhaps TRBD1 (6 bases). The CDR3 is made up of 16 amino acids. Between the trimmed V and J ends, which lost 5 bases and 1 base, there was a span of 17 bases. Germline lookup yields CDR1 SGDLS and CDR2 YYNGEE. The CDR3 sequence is CASSASRGSGTDTQYF. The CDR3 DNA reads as TGTGCCAGCAGTGCCTCCAGGGGCAGTGGCACAGATACGCAGTATTTT.

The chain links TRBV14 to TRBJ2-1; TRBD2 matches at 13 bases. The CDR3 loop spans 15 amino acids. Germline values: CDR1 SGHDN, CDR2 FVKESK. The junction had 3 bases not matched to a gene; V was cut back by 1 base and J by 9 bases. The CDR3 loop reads CASSQGTSGRGEQFF. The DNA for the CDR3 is TGTGCCAGCAGCCAAGGGACTAGCGGGAGAGGTGAGCAGTTCTTC.

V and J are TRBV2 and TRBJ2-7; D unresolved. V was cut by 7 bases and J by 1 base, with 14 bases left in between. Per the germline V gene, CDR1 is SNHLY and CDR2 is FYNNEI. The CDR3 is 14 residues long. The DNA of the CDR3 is TGTGCCAGCACCGCCAGACGAACATCCTACGAGCAGTACTTC. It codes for CASTARRTSYEQYF.

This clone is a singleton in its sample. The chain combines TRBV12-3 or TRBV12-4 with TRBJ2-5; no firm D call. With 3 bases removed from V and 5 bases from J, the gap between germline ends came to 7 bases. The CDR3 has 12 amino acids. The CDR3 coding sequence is TGTGCCAGCAGTTTGTTAGGGGAGACCCAGTACTTC. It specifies CASSLLGETQYF.

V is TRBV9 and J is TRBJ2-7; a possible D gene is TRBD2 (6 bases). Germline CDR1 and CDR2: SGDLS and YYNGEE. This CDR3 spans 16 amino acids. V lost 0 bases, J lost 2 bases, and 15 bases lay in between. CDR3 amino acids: CASSVDTGATAYEQYF. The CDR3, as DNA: TGTGCCAGCAGCGTAGACACGGGAGCGACAGCCTACGAGCAGTACTTC.

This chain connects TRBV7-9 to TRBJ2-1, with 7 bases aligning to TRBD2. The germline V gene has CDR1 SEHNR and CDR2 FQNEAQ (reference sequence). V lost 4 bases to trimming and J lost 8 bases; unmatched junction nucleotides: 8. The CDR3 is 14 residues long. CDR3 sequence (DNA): TGTGCCAGCAGCTCCTGGGTAGCGGGCGATGAGCAGTTCTTC. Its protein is CASSSWVAGDEQFF.

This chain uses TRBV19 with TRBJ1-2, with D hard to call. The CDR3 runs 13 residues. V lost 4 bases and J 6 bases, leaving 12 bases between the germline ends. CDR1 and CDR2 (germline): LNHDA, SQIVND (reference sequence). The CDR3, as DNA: TGTGCCAGTAGTAAGGGTCATGGGGATGGCTACACCTTC. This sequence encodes CASSKGHGDGYTF. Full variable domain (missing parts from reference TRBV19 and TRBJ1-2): DGGITQSPKYLFRKEGQNVTLSCEQNLNHDAMYWYRQDPGQGLRLIYYSQIVNDFQKGDIAEGYSVSREKKESFPLTVTSAQKNPTAFYLCASSKGHGDGYTFGSGTRLTVV.

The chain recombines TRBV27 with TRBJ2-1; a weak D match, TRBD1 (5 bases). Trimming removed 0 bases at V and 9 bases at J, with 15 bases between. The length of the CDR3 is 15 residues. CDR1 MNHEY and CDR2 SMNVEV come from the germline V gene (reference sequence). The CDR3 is CASSLSGRGPGEQFF. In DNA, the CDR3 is TGTGCCAGCAGTTTATCGGGGCGTGGGCCGGGTGAGCAGTTCTTC.

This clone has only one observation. The CDR3 loop is CASSQRSGTGINEQFF. DNA of the CDR3: TGCGCCAGCAGCCAACGAAGCGGGACAGGGATCAATGAGCAGTTCTTC. V is TRBV4-3 and J is TRBJ2-1, with 9 bases that match TRBD1. This CDR3 comprises 16 residues. The junction had 8 bases not matched to a gene; V was cut back by 2 bases and J by 6 bases. The V gene's germline CDR1 is LGHNA and CDR2 YSLEER.

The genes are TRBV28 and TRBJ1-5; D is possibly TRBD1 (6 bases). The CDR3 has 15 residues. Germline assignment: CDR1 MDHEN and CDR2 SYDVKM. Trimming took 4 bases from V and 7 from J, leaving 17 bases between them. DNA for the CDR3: TGTGCCAGCAGTTCAGGGGCGGGAAGGGGCCAGCCCCAGCATTTT. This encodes CASSSGAGRGQPQHF.

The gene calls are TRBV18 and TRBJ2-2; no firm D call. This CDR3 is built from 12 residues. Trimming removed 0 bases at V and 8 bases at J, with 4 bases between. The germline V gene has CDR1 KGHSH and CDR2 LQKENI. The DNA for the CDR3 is TGTGCCAGCTCACCACCCGGGGGGGAGCTGTTTTTT. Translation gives CASSPPGGELFF.

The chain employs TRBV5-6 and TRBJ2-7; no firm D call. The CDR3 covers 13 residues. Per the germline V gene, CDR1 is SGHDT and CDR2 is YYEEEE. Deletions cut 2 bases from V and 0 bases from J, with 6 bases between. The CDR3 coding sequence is TGTGCCAGCAGCTTCGGAGTCTCCTACGAGCAGTACTTC. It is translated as CASSFGVSYEQYF.

This CDR3 is CASSEARNQPQHF. In DNA form, the CDR3 reads TGTGCCAGCAGTGAAGCGAGGAATCAGCCCCAGCATTTT. The chain has TRBV6-1 and TRBJ1-5; D is unresolved. Germline V CDR1 and CDR2: MNHNS, SASEGT. The CDR3 spans 13 residues. The ends were cut back, 0 bases at V and 4 bases at J, with 4 bases in the middle.

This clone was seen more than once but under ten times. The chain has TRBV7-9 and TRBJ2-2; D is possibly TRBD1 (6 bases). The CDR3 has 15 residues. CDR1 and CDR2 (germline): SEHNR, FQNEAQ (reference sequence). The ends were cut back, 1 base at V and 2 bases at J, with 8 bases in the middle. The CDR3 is CASSLGTVNTGELFF. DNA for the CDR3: TGTGCCAGCAGCTTAGGGACAGTAAACACCGGGGAGCTGTTTTTT.

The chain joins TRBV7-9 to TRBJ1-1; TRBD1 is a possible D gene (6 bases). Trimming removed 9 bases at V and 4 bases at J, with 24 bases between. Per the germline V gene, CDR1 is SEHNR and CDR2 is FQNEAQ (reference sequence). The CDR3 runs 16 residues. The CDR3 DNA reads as TGTGCCAGTGACCAAATAGGGGGGGTCGTGGGCACTGAAGCTTTCTTT. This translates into CASDQIGGVVGTEAFF.

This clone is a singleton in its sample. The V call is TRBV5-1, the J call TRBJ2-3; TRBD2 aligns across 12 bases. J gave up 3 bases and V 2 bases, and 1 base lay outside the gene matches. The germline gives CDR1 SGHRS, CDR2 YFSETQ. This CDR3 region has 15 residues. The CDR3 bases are TGCGCCAGCAGCTTAACTAGCGGGAGGACAGATACGCAGTATTTT. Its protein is CASSLTSGRTDTQYF.

CDR3 loop: CASSSKRLAGGTDTQYF. CDR3 DNA: TGTGCCAGCAGCTCCAAAAGACTAGCGGGAGGCACAGATACGCAGTATTTT. The chain links TRBV7-6 to TRBJ2-3; TRBD2 aligns across 12 bases. Germline CDR1 reads SGHVS; CDR2 reads FNYEAQ. This CDR3 has 17 residues. After removal of 4 bases from V and 1 base from J, the junction contained 6 bases not matched to a gene.